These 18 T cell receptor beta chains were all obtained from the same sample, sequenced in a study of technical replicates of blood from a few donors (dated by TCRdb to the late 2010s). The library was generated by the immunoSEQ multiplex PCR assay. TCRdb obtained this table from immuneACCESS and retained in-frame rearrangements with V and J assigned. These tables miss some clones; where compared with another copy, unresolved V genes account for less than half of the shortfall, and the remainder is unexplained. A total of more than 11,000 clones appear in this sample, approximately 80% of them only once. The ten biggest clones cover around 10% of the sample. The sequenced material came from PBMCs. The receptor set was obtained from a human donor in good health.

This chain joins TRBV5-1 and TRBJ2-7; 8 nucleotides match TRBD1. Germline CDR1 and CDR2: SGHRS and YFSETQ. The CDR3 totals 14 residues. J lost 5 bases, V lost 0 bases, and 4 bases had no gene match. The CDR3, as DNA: TGCGCCAGCAGCTTGGGGACAGGGTGGAACGAGCAGTACTTC. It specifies CASSLGTGWNEQYF.

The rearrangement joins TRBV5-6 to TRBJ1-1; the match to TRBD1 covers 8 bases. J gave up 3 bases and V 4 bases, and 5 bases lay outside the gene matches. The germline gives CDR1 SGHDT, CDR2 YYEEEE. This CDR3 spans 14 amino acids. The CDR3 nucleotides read TGTGCCAGCAGCCTAGGACAGGGTTACACTGAAGCTTTCTTT. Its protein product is CASSLGQGYTEAFF.

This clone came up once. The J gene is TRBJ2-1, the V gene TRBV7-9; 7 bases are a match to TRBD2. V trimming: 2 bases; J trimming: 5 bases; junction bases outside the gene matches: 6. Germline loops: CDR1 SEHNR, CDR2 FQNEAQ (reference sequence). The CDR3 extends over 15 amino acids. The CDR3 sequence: CASSLRLAADNEQFF. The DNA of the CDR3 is TGTGCCAGCAGCTTACGGCTAGCGGCAGACAATGAGCAGTTCTTC.

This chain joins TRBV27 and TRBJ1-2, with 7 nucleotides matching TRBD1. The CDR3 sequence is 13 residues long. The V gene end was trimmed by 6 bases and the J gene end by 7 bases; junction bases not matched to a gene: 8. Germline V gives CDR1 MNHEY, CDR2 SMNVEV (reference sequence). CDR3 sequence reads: CASSPVGGGGYTF. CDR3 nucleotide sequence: TGTGCCAGCAGCCCGGTAGGGGGCGGTGGCTACACCTTC.

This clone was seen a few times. CDR3 protein: CASSIESGDGYTF. The DNA for the CDR3 is TGTGCCAGCAGTATCGAGTCTGGAGATGGCTACACCTTC. V usage is TRBV6-4 and J usage is TRBJ1-2; D is unresolved. The V gene's germline CDR1 is MRHNA and CDR2 SNTAGT. V lost 5 bases to trimming and J lost 6 bases, with 13 bases between them. The CDR3 covers 13 residues.

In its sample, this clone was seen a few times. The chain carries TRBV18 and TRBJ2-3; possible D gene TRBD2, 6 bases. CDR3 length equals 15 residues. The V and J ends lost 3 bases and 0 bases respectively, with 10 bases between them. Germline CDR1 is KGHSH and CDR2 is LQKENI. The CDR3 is CASSPPGLSTDTQYF. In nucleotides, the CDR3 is TGTGCCAGCTCACCCCCGGGACTTAGCACAGATACGCAGTATTTT. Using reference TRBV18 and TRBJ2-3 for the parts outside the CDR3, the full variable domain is NAGVMQNPRHLVRRRGQEARLRCSPMKGHSHVYWYRQLPEEGLKFMVYLQKENIIDESGMPKERFSAEFPKEGPSILRIQQVVRGDSAAYFCASSPPGLSTDTQYFGPGTRLTVL.

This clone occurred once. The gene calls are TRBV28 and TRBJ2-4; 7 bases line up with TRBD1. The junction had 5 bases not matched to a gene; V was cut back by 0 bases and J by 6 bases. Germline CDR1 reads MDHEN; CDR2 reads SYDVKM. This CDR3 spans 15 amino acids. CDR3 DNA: TGTGCCAGCAGTTTATGGGGCCCAGGGGGAAACATTCAGTACTTC. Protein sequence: CASSLWGPGGNIQYF.

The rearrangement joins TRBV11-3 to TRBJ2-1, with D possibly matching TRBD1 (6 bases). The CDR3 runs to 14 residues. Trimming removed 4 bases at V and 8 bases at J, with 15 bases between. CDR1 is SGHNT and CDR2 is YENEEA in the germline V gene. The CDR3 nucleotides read TGTGCCAGCAGCTCCCGGGACACTCTCGATGAGCAGTTCTTC. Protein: CASSSRDTLDEQFF.

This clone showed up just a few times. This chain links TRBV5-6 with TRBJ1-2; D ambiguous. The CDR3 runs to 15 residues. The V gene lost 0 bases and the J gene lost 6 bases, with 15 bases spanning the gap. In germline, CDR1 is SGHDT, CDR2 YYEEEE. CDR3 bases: TGTGCCAGCAGCTTGGGGGTTCTAGGTGGAGATGGCTACACCTTC. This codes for CASSLGVLGGDGYTF.

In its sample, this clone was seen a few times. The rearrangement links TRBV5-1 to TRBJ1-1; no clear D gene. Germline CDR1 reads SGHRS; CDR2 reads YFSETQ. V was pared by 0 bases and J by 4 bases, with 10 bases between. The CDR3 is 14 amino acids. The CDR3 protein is CASSLDYGSTEAFF. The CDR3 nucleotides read TGCGCCAGCAGCTTGGATTACGGGTCCACTGAAGCTTTCTTT. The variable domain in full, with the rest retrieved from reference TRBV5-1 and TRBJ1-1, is KAGVTQTPRYLIKTRGQQVTLSCSPISGHRSVSWYQQTPGQGLQFLFEYFSETQRNKGNFPGRFSGRQFSNSRSEMNVSTLELGDSALYLCASSLDYGSTEAFFGQGTRLTVV.

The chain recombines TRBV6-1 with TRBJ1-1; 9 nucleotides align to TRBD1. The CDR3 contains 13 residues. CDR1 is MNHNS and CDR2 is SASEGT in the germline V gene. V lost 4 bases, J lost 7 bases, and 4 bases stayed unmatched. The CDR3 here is CASSGGTGYEAFF. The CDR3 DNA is TGTGCCAGCAGTGGGGGGACAGGGTATGAAGCTTTCTTT.

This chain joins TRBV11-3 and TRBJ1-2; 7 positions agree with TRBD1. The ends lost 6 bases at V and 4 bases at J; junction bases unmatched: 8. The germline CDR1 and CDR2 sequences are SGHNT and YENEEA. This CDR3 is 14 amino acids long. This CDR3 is CASRTGTEFYGYTF. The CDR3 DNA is TGTGCCAGCAGGACCGGGACAGAGTTCTATGGCTACACCTTC.

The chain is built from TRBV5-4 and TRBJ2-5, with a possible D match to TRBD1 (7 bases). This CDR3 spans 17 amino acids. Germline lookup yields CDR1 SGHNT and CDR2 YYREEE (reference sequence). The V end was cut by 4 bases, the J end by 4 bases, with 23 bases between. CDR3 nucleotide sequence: TGTGCCAGCAGCCACATGGGGGGCAGGGGGAGAGGAGAGACCCAGTACTTC. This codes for CASSHMGGRGRGETQYF. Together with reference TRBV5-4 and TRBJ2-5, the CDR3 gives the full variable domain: ETGVTQSPTHLIKTRGQQVTLRCSSQSGHNTVSWYQQALGQGPQFIFQYYREEENGRGNFPPRFSGLQFPNYSSELNVNALELDDSALYLCASSHMGGRGRGETQYFGPGTRLLVL.

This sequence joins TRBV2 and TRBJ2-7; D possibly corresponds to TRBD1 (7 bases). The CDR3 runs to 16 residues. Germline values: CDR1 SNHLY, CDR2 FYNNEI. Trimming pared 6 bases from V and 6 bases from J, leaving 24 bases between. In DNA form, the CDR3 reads TGTGCCAGCAGCGGGGGTCGGCAAGGGGGCCGGTCCGAGCAGTACTTC. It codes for CASSGGRQGGRSEQYF.

The DNA for the CDR3 is TGTGCCAGCAGTGAAACGTCCAGGGGCTCCTACGAGCAGTACTTC. Translated, it gives CASSETSRGSYEQYF. V usage is TRBV2 and J usage is TRBJ2-7, with D possibly TRBD1 on 6 matching bases. This CDR3 comprises 15 residues. V lost 2 bases and J lost 0, with 11 bases in between. Germline V gene data show CDR1 as SNHLY and CDR2 as FYNNEI.

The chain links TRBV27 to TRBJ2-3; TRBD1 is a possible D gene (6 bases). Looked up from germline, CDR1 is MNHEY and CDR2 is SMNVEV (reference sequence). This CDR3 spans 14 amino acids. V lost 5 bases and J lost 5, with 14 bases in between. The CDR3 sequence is CASSKGQGLDTQYF. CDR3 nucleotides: TGTGCCAGCAGTAAGGGCCAGGGGTTAGATACGCAGTATTTT.

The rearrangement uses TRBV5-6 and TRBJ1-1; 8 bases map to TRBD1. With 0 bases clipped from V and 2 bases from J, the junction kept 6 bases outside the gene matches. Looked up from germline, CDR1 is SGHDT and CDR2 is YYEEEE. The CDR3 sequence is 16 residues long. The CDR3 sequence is CASSLEGDRGNTEAFF. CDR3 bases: TGTGCCAGCAGCTTGGAGGGAGACAGGGGAAACACTGAAGCTTTCTTT.

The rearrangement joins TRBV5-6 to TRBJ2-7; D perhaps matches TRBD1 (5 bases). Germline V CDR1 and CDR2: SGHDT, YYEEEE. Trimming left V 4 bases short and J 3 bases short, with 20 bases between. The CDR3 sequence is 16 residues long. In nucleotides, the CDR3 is TGTGCCAGCAGCCCTGGAATTCGGACATACGGCTACGAGCAGTACTTC. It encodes CASSPGIRTYGYEQYF.